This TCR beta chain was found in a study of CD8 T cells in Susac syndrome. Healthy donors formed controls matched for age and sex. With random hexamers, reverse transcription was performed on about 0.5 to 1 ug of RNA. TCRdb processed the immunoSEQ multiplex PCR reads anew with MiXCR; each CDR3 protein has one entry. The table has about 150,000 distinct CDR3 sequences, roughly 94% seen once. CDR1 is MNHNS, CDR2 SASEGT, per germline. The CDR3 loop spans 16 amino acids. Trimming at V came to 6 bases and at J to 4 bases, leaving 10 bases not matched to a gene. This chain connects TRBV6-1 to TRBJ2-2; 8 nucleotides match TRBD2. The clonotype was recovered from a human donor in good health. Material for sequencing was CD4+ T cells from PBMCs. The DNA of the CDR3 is TGTGCCAGCAGCGGCTTCAGCGGGAGTCTCACCGGGGAGCTGTTTTTT. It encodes CASSGFSGSLTGELFF.